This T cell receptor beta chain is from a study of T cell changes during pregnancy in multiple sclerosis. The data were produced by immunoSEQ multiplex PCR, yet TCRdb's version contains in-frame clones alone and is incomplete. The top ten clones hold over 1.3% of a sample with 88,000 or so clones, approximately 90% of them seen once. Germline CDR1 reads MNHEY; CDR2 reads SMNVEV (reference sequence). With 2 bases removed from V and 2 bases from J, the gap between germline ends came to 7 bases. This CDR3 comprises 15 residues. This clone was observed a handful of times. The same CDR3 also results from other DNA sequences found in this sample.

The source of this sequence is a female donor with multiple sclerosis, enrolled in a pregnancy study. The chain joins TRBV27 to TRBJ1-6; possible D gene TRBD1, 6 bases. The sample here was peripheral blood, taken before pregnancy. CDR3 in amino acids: CASSLGTTYNSPLHF. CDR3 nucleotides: TGTGCCAGCAGTTTAGGGACAACCTATAATTCACCCCTCCACTTT.